At least ten counts were recorded for the clone carrying this TCR beta chain. Amplified regions were TCR beta CDR3 sequences from RNA transcripts. The HTBI primer set was used in a first-round RT-PCR of the TCR CDR3. TCRdb reprocessed the multiplex PCR reads with MiXCR, giving one entry per CDR3 protein. This sample yields a few hundred thousand distinct CDR3 sequences, of which 17% are seen a single time; roughly 15% belongs to the top ten. Germline CDR1 is DFQATT and CDR2 is SNEGSKA (reference sequence). The V end lost 0 bases, the J end lost 6 bases, and 17 bases lay between the germline ends. The CDR3 runs to 15 residues. The data were obtained in a study of T cells in Graves' hyperthyroidism and ophthalmopathy.

This chain links TRBV20-1 with TRBJ2-5, with D uncertain. The source material was blood. The sequence was collected from a woman under 30 with Graves' ophthalmopathy. CDR3 coding DNA: TGCAGTGCTAGAGAAAGCCAAAGGGTTGGGAAGACCCAGTACTTC. Its protein is CSARESQRVGKTQYF.